Listed below are T cell receptor beta chains from one sample, sequenced in a study of cytomegalovirus exposure and HLA in healthy donors. TCRdb's copy holds only in-frame clones and misses some; the assay was immunoSEQ multiplex PCR. Among about 98,000 clones, about 90% were seen once, and the ten largest hold about 5.7%. The sequenced material came from PBMCs. The receptor set was obtained from a man aged 18 to 29 in good health and CMV-seropositive. The CDR3 runs from the conserved cysteine through the conserved F or W. A D gene is named only where the DNA matches it firmly. Not every row has a clone size; where given, it reads once, few, many or a size class.

CDR3 protein,CDR3 DNA,clone size,J gene,D gene,V gene
CASSRLEVQYF,TGTGCCAGCAGCCGCCTAGAGGTGCAGTACTTC,few,TRBJ2-7,.,TRBV5-6
CASSNRVEQFF,TGTGCCAGCAGCAACAGGGTGGAGCAGTTCTTC,.,TRBJ2-1,.,TRBV6-5
CASSLGGTSGSSYNEQFF,TGTGCCAGCAGTTTGGGCGGGACTAGCGGGAGCTCCTACAATGAGCAGTTCTTC,.,TRBJ2-1,TRBD2,TRBV27
CASSPYRVHEKLFF,TGTGCCAGCAGCCCGTACAGGGTTCATGAAAAACTGTTTTTT,.,TRBJ1-4,.,TRBV5-6
CASSLAGGDTQYF,TGTGCCAGCAGCTTAGCCGGGGGAGATACGCAGTATTTT,.,TRBJ2-3,.,TRBV7-9
CASSLTEVNTGELFF,TGTGCCAGCAGTTTGACGGAGGTGAACACCGGGGAGCTGTTTTTT,.,TRBJ2-2,.,TRBV6-6
CASSRVGQIDTQYF,TGCGCCAGCAGCCGAGTAGGACAGATAGATACGCAGTATTTT,.,TRBJ2-3,.,TRBV4-1
CASSISFVWGQGGEQYF,TGTGCCAGTAGTATCTCTTTCGTTTGGGGACAGGGTGGCGAGCAGTACTTC,.,TRBJ2-7,TRBD1,TRBV19
CASSEMGQAGGEQYF,TGTGCCAGCAGTGAAATGGGGCAGGCCGGTGGGGAGCAGTACTTC,few,TRBJ2-7,.,TRBV2
CASSQDGERNTEAFF,TGCGCCAGCAGCCAAGACGGAGAGAGGAACACTGAAGCTTTCTTT,.,TRBJ1-1,.,TRBV4-3
CASSLVLTHTDTQYF,TGTGCCAGCAGCTTGGTACTGACTCACACAGATACGCAGTATTTT,.,TRBJ2-3,.,TRBV7-9
CAISRNGQGAAYEQYF,TGTGCCATCAGTAGAAACGGACAGGGGGCTGCCTACGAGCAGTACTTC,once,TRBJ2-7,TRBD1,TRBV10-3
CASSAEGAGELFF,TGTGCCAGCAGCGCTGAGGGGGCCGGGGAGCTGTTTTTT,.,TRBJ2-2,.,TRBV7-8
CASGLERTGQETQYF,TGTGCTAGTGGTTTGGAACGGACAGGGCAAGAGACCCAGTACTTC,.,TRBJ2-5,TRBD1,TRBV12-5
CASKSGAEAFF,TGTGCCAGTAAGTCTGGGGCAGAAGCTTTCTTT,.,TRBJ1-1,.,TRBV19
CASSLEQGYEQYF,TGTGCCAGCAGCTTAGAGCAGGGTTACGAGCAGTACTTC,once,TRBJ2-7,.,TRBV7-6
CASSLLSRLADYNEQFF,TGTGCCAGCAGCTTATTATCGCGTCTAGCGGACTACAATGAGCAGTTCTTC,.,TRBJ2-1,TRBD2,TRBV11-2
CASSQEADEKLFF,TGTGCCAGCAGCCAAGAAGCCGATGAAAAACTGTTTTTT,.,TRBJ1-4,.,TRBV14
CASSISDYNEQFF,TGTGCCAGTAGTATAAGCGACTACAATGAGCAGTTCTTC,.,TRBJ2-1,.,TRBV19
CSVEKLVSEQFF,TGCAGCGTTGAAAAACTAGTAAGTGAGCAGTTCTTC,.,TRBJ2-1,.,TRBV29-1
CASSLQAGETYEQYF,TGTGCCAGCAGCTTACAAGCGGGGGAGACGTACGAGCAGTACTTC,.,TRBJ2-7,TRBD2,TRBV7-3
CASTKNTGLKQPQHF,TGTGCCAGCACGAAAAATACAGGGCTCAAGCAGCCCCAGCATTTT,.,TRBJ1-5,.,TRBV7-2
CASSTRQGLFSGNTIYF,TGTGCCAGCAGTACCCGACAGGGCCTTTTCTCTGGAAACACCATATATTTT,.,TRBJ1-3,TRBD1,TRBV2
CASSFGTSGVPNEQFF,TGTGCCAGCAGCTTCGGGACTAGCGGGGTTCCCAATGAGCAGTTCTTC,.,TRBJ2-1,TRBD2,TRBV5-6
CASSLWGRGQPQHF,TGTGCCAGCAGTTTATGGGGCAGGGGTCAGCCCCAGCATTTT,few,TRBJ1-5,.,TRBV28
CASSSGLAGYNEQFF,TGTGCCAGCAGTTCGGGACTAGCGGGGTACAATGAGCAGTTCTTC,.,TRBJ2-1,TRBD2,TRBV27
CASSLEASGSLDEQFF,TGCGCCAGCAGCTTGGAGGCTAGCGGGAGTTTAGATGAGCAGTTCTTC,.,TRBJ2-1,TRBD2,TRBV5-1
CASSGVAGESTDTQYF,TGTGCCAGCAGTGGGGTAGCGGGAGAGTCTACCGATACGCAGTATTTT,.,TRBJ2-3,TRBD2,TRBV2
CASSQFGSAFNYGYTF,TGTGCCAGCAGCCAATTCGGGTCGGCCTTTAACTATGGCTACACCTTC,.,TRBJ1-2,.,TRBV13
CASSRWTDQGYEQYF,TGTGCCAGTAGTAGATGGACAGACCAGGGCTACGAGCAGTACTTC,.,TRBJ2-7,.,TRBV19
CASSLVGDYPQYF,TGCGCCAGCAGCTTGGTGGGGGACTACCCTCAGTACTTC,once,TRBJ2-7,TRBD2,TRBV5-1
CASSSPGTGLRGYGYTF,TGTGCCAGCAGCTCGCCCGGGACAGGGCTCAGGGGCTATGGCTACACCTTC,.,TRBJ1-2,TRBD1,TRBV7-9
CASSMRQGAFAGELFF,TGTGCCAGTAGTATGAGACAGGGGGCGTTCGCCGGGGAGCTGTTTTTT,.,TRBJ2-2,TRBD1,TRBV19
CASSVYPGTGSEKLFF,TGTGCCAGCAGCGTATACCCCGGGACAGGGAGTGAAAAACTGTTTTTT,.,TRBJ1-4,TRBD1,TRBV9
CASSGPVAGVVPDEQFF,TGTGCCAGCAGCGGCCCTGTAGCGGGAGTAGTTCCGGATGAGCAGTTCTTC,.,TRBJ2-1,TRBD2,TRBV9
CASSMWTGSYEQYF,TGTGCCAGTAGTATGTGGACAGGCTCCTACGAGCAGTACTTC,.,TRBJ2-7,TRBD1,TRBV19